One sample yielded the 25 T cell receptor beta chains listed below, sequenced in a study of blood T cell repertoires in COVID-19. Assay: immunoSEQ multiplex PCR; the TCRdb copy retains only in-frame clones and omits some. The table includes 250,000 to 300,000 clones, about nine tenths detected once. Sequences were obtained from peripheral blood. These receptors all stem from a woman between 40 and 50 years old who had recovered from COVID-19.

This chain joins TRBV12-5 and TRBJ1-1, with 7 bases lining up with TRBD1. The CDR3 has 18 amino acids. Trimming removed 6 bases from V and 0 bases from J; junction bases left unmatched: 16. Germline CDR1 LGHNT, CDR2 FRNRAP. The CDR3 protein is CASGRGTKGTVLNTEAFF. CDR3 coding DNA: TGTGCTAGTGGCCGCGGAACCAAAGGGACAGTTTTGAACACTGAAGCTTTCTTT.

The rearrangement links TRBV5-1 to TRBJ2-7; 9 nucleotides line up with TRBD2. Germline values: CDR1 SGHRS, CDR2 YFSETQ. The CDR3 totals 14 residues. V lost 3 bases, J lost 4 bases, and 5 bases stayed unmatched. Written as DNA, the CDR3 is TGCGCCAGCAGCTCCCCGGCGGGGGGGTACGAGCAGTACTTC. It codes for CASSSPAGGYEQYF.

V is TRBV6-5 and J is TRBJ1-1; D not resolved. CDR1 and CDR2 from the germline V gene are MNHEY and SVGAGI. Trimming took 6 bases from V and 5 from J, leaving 16 bases between them. There are 14 residues in the CDR3. The CDR3 region has the DNA TGTGCCAGCAGGAGGTCGGGTTCGGGAACTGAAGCTTTCTTT. Its translation: CASRRSGSGTEAFF.

The chain has TRBV27 and TRBJ2-7, with 7 positions matching TRBD1. V lost 6 bases and J lost 0; bases outside the gene matches: 11. CDR3 length equals 16 residues. CDR1 and CDR2 (germline): MNHEY, SMNVEV (reference sequence). CDR3 in DNA: TGTGCCAGCAGACGGACAGGAGACTTCCTCTCCTACGAGCAGTACTTC. Its protein is CASRRTGDFLSYEQYF.

CDR3 sequence reads: CASTTVTNYGYTF. The DNA of the CDR3 is TGTGCCAGCACTACAGTGACTAACTATGGCTACACCTTC. The chain joins TRBV6-5 to TRBJ1-2; D gene ambiguous. Germline V gives CDR1 MNHEY, CDR2 SVGAGI. The CDR3 contains 13 residues. Trimming took off 7 bases at V and 0 bases at J, with 9 bases between the two ends.

The chain is built from TRBV21-1 and TRBJ1-3; the table's TRBD1 call for D was not verified on the DNA. TRBV21-1 represents a pseudogene. This CDR3 is 14 amino acids long. The CDR3 loop is CASSNRDSGNTIYF. The CDR3 bases are TGTGCCAGCAGCAACAGGGACAGTGGAAACACCATATATTTT.

V and J are TRBV9 and TRBJ1-3; D remains unclear. Trimming took off 0 bases at V and 2 bases at J, with 6 bases between the two ends. The CDR3 loop spans 14 amino acids. Germline lookup yields CDR1 SGDLS and CDR2 YYNGEE. As DNA, the CDR3 is TGTGCCAGCAGCGTAGGCGGGGCTGGAAACACCATATATTTT. It encodes CASSVGGAGNTIYF.

The chain couples TRBV30 to TRBJ1-2; D call uncertain. The CDR3 is 13 amino acids. V gave up 0 bases and J gave up 1 base, with 6 bases separating them. CDR1 and CDR2 (germline): GTSNPN, SVGIG (reference sequence). The CDR3 DNA sequence: TGTGCCTGGAGTGTGCAGATTAACTATGGCTACACCTTC. Its translation: CAWSVQINYGYTF.

This chain links TRBV2 with TRBJ1-2; TRBD1 is a possible D gene (5 bases). The V and J ends lost 4 bases and 5 bases respectively, with 11 bases between them. Germline loops: CDR1 SNHLY, CDR2 FYNNEI. The CDR3 is 13 residues long. The CDR3 DNA reads TGTGCCAGCAGTGGGACAAGGGAATATGGCTACACCTTC. Translation gives CASSGTREYGYTF. Looking up the rest from reference TRBV2 and TRBJ1-2 gives the full variable domain: EPEVTQTPSHQVTQMGQEVILRCVPISNHLYFYWYRQILGQKVEFLVSFYNNEISEKSEIFDDQFSVERPDGSNFTLKIRSTKLEDSAMYFCASSGTREYGYTFGSGTRLTVV.

V is TRBV15 and J is TRBJ1-4; D remains ambiguous. CDR3 length equals 11 residues. CDR1 and CDR2 from the germline V gene are LNHNV and YYDKDF (reference sequence). Trimming took 7 bases from V and 8 from J, leaving 8 bases between them. The CDR3 spells CATNSGEKLFF. Here the CDR3 DNA reads TGTGCCACCAATAGCGGGGAAAAACTGTTTTTT.

The chain recombines TRBV10-2 with TRBJ1-2; the D gene is possibly TRBD1 (6 bases). With 4 bases removed from V and 5 bases from J, the gap between germline ends came to 8 bases. This CDR3 has 12 residues. Germline values: CDR1 WSHSY, CDR2 SAAADI. CDR3 in DNA: TGCGCCAGCAGTGCAGGGGCTTATGGCTACACCTTC. The encoded protein is CASSAGAYGYTF.

The CDR3 DNA reads as TGTGCCATCAGTGAGATCTATGAGCAGTTCTTC. It is translated as CAISEIYEQFF. This chain uses TRBV10-3 with TRBJ2-1; no firm D call. The CDR3 is 11 amino acids. The germline gives CDR1 ENHRY, CDR2 SYGVKD. The germline V and J ends were trimmed by 2 bases and 8 bases, with 4 bases remaining between them.

The chain is built from TRBV27 and TRBJ2-7; TRBD1 is a possible D gene (6 bases). The CDR3 runs to 17 residues. Trimming took 4 bases from V and 2 from J, leaving 21 bases between them. Looked up from germline, CDR1 is MNHEY and CDR2 is SMNVEV (reference sequence). CDR3 sequence: CASSSFPTPQGTYEQYF. The CDR3 DNA is TGTGCCAGCAGTTCCTTCCCGACCCCTCAGGGGACCTACGAGCAGTACTTC.

This chain connects TRBV11-3 to TRBJ2-2; 13 nucleotides line up with TRBD2. Germline V gene data show CDR1 as SGHNT and CDR2 as YENEEA. The CDR3 loop spans 18 amino acids. V lost 1 base and J lost 3; bases outside the gene matches: 5. The CDR3 reads CASSLGAGTSGDTGELFF. The CDR3 nucleotides are TGTGCCAGCAGCTTAGGCGCCGGGACTAGCGGGGACACCGGGGAGCTGTTTTTT.

The chain links TRBV11-2 to TRBJ2-3; D may be TRBD2 (6 bases). V shed 5 bases and J shed 5 bases, with 14 bases lying between them. Germline V gene data show CDR1 as SGHAT and CDR2 as FQNNGV. The CDR3 is 14 amino acids. The CDR3 sequence is CASSVGGQRDTQYF. In nucleotides, the CDR3 is TGTGCCAGCAGCGTCGGAGGGCAGAGAGATACGCAGTATTTT.

The CDR3, as DNA: TGTGCCAGCACGGAGCGGGGGAACACAGATACGCAGTATTTT. Its protein product is CASTERGNTDTQYF. The rearrangement joins TRBV6-5 to TRBJ2-3; 8 nucleotides align to TRBD2. V was clipped by 7 bases and J by 2 bases; unmatched bases: 5. CDR3 length: 14 residues. Germline CDR1 MNHEY, CDR2 SVGAGI.

The rearrangement joins TRBV28 to TRBJ1-4; 9 bases are shared with TRBD1. Per the germline V gene, CDR1 is MDHEN and CDR2 is SYDVKM. The V segment lost 5 bases and the J segment 4 bases; nucleotides outside the gene matches: 2. This CDR3 comprises 14 residues. This chain's CDR3 is CASSGGQGNEKLFF. The DNA of the CDR3 is TGTGCCAGCAGTGGGGGACAGGGTAATGAAAAACTGTTTTTT.

V gene TRBV11-2 combines with J gene TRBJ1-1; the D gene is possibly TRBD1 (6 bases). Trimming stripped 5 bases from V and 4 bases from J, with 14 bases between. Germline CDR1 and CDR2: SGHAT and FQNNGV. The CDR3 length is 14 residues. The CDR3, as DNA: TGTGCCAGCAGCCCCAGGGGTGGGGGCACTGAAGCTTTCTTT. Translating it yields CASSPRGGGTEAFF.

The chain carries TRBV9 and TRBJ1-1; D is unclear. The CDR3 length is 13 residues. V was cut by 3 bases and J by 4 bases, with 10 bases left in between. Germline V gives CDR1 SGDLS, CDR2 YYNGEE. This chain's CDR3 is CASSAVPRTEAFF. Written as DNA, the CDR3 is TGTGCCAGCAGCGCCGTTCCGCGCACTGAAGCTTTCTTT.

The V call is TRBV3-1 (or the pseudogene TRBV3-2), the J call TRBJ1-2; 9 bases match TRBD1. There are 18 residues in the CDR3. V lost 4 bases, J lost 4 bases, and 16 bases stayed unmatched. In germline, CDR1 is LGHDT, CDR2 YNNKEL (reference sequence). The CDR3 protein is CASSPIPGQGRRGYGYTF. The DNA of the CDR3 is TGTGCCAGCAGCCCTATACCGGGACAGGGCCGGAGAGGCTATGGCTACACCTTC.

The chain couples TRBV11-2 to TRBJ1-2; a weak D match, TRBD1 (6 bases). V lost 1 base and J 8 bases, leaving 14 bases between the germline ends. From germline, CDR1 is SGHAT and CDR2 FQNNGV. The length of the CDR3 is 14 residues. Here the CDR3 reads CASSLAQGYDGYTF. In DNA, the CDR3 is TGTGCCAGCAGCTTAGCTCAGGGGTATGACGGCTACACCTTC.

The V call is TRBV5-1, the J call TRBJ2-7; 8 bases match TRBD1. The germline CDR1 and CDR2 sequences are SGHRS and YFSETQ. Losses at the gene ends were 4 bases for V and 5 bases for J; bases not matched to a gene: 11. This CDR3 comprises 15 residues. CDR3: CASSAPGGPGNEQYF. The CDR3 nucleotides read TGCGCCAGCAGCGCCCCAGGGGGCCCAGGGAACGAGCAGTACTTC.

The gene calls are TRBV3-1 (or the pseudogene TRBV3-2) and TRBJ2-2; 7 positions agree with TRBD1. The V and J ends lost 4 bases and 3 bases, in that order; junction bases with no gene match: 5. CDR3 length: 15 residues. Germline values: CDR1 LGHDT, CDR2 YNNKEL (reference sequence). CDR3 protein: CASSLDRADTGELFF. The CDR3 DNA reads as TGTGCCAGCAGCCTCGACAGGGCGGACACCGGGGAGCTGTTTTTT.

CDR3 region: CASSLSRAGGDVGELFF. Written as DNA, the CDR3 is TGTGCCAGCAGCTTAAGTAGGGCAGGGGGCGATGTCGGGGAGCTGTTTTTT. This rearrangement joins TRBV7-8 to TRBJ2-2; 8 nucleotides line up with TRBD1. Germline values: CDR1 SGHVS, CDR2 FQNEAQ. The V segment lost 2 bases and the J segment 7 bases; nucleotides outside the gene matches: 12. The length of the CDR3 is 17 residues.

V gene TRBV6-5 combines with J gene TRBJ2-7; 12 nucleotides line up with TRBD2. The trim removed 8 bases at V and 4 bases at J, leaving 9 bases unmatched. Germline CDR1 is MNHEY and CDR2 is SVGAGI. The CDR3 contains 15 residues. CDR3 protein: CASLQPSGGVYEQYF. CDR3 DNA sequence: TGTGCCAGCCTCCAACCTAGCGGGGGGGTTTACGAGCAGTACTTC.